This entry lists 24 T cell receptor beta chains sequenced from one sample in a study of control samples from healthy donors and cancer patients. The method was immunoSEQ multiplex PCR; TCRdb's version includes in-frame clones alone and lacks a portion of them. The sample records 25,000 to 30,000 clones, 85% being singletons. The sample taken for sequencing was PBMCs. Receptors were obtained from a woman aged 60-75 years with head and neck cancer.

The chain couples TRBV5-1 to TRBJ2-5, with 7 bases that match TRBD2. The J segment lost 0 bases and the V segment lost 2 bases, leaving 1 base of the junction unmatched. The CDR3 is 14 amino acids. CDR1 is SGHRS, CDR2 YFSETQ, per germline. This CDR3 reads CASSFGGNQETQYF. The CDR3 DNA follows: TGCGCCAGCAGCTTCGGGGGGAACCAAGAGACCCAGTACTTC.

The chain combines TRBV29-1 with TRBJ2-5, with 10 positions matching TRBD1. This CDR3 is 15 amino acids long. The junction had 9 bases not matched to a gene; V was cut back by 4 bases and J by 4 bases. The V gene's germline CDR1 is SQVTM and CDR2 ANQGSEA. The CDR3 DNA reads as TGCAGCGTTGCCGGGACAGGGGCTTCAGGAGAGACCCAGTACTTC. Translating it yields CSVAGTGASGETQYF.

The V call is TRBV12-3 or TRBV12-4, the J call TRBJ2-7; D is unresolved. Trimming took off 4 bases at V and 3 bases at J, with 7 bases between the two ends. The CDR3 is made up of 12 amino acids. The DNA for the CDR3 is TGTGCCAGCAGTTCCCCCGACTACGAGCAGTACTTC. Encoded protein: CASSSPDYEQYF.

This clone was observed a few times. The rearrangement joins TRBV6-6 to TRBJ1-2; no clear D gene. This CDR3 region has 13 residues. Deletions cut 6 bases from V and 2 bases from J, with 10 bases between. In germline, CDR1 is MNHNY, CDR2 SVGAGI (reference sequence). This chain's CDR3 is CASSLDGNYGYTF. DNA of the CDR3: TGTGCCAGCAGCCTGGACGGGAACTATGGCTACACCTTC.

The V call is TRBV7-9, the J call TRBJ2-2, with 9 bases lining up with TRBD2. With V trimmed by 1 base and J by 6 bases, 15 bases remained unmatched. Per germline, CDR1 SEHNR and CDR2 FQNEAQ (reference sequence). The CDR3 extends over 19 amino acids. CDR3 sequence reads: CASSLVQATLAGPAGELFF. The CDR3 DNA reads TGTGCCAGCAGCTTAGTGCAGGCAACACTAGCGGGTCCGGCCGGGGAGCTGTTTTTT.

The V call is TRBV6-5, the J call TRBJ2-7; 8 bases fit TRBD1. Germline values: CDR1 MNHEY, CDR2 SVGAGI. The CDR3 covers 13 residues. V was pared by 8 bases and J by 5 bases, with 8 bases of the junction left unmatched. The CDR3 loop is CASVRQGADEQYF. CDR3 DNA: TGTGCCAGCGTCCGGCAGGGGGCGGACGAGCAGTACTTC.

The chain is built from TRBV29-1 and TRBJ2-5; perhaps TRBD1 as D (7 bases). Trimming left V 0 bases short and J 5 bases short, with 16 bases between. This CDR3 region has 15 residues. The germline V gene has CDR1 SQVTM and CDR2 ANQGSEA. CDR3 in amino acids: CSVEDGGGRWETQYF. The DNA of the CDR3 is TGCAGCGTTGAAGATGGAGGGGGCCGGTGGGAGACCCAGTACTTC.

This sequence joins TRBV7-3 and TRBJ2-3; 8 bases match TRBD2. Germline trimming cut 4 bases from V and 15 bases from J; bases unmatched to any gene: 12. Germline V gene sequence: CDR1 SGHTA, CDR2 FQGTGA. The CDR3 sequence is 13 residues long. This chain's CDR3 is CASSSAPGLETYF. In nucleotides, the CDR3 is TGTGCCAGCAGCTCCGCCCCGGGACTAGAAACCTATTTT.

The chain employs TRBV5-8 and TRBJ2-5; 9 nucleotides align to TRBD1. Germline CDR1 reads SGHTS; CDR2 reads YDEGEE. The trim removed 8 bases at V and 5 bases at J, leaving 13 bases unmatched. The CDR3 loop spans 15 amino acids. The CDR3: CASPGTGLLEETQYF. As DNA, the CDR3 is TGTGCCAGTCCGGGGACAGGGCTATTAGAGGAGACCCAGTACTTC.

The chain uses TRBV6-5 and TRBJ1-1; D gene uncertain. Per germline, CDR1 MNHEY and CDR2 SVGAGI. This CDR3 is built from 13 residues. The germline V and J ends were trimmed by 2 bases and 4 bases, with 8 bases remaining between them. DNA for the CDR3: TGTGCCAGCAGTTACGCGGAGAGCACTGAAGCTTTCTTT. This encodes CASSYAESTEAFF.

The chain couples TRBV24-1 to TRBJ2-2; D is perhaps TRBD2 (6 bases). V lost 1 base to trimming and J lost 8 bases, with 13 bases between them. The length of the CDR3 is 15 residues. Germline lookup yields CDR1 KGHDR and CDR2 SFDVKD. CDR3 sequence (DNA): TGTGCCACCAGTGATTTTAAGACTAGTCGGGGGGAGCTGTTTTTT. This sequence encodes CATSDFKTSRGELFF.

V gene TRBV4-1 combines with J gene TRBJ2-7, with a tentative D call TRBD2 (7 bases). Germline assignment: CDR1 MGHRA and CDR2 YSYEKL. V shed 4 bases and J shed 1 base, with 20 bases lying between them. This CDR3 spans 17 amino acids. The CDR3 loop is CASSPLPSGGASYEQYF. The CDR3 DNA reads TGCGCCAGCAGCCCCCTCCCCTCGGGGGGCGCTTCCTACGAGCAGTACTTC.

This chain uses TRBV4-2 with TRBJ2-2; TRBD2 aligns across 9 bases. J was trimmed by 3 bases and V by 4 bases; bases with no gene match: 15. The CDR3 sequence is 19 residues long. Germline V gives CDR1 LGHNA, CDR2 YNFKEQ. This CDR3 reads CASSRLSGSGQRYTGELFF. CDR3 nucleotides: TGTGCCAGCAGCCGTCTTAGCGGGAGCGGGCAAAGATACACCGGGGAGCTGTTTTTT.

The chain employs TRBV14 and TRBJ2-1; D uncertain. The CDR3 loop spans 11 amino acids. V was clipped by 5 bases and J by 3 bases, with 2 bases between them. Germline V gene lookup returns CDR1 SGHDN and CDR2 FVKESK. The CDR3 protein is CASSVYNEQFF. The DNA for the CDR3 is TGTGCCAGCAGCGTCTACAATGAGCAGTTCTTC.

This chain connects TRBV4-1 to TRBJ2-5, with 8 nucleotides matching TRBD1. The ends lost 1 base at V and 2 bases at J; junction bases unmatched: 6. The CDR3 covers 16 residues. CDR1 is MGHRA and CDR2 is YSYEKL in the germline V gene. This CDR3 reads CASSQGGQVYQETQYF. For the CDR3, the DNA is TGCGCCAGCAGCCAAGGGGGACAGGTCTATCAAGAGACCCAGTACTTC.

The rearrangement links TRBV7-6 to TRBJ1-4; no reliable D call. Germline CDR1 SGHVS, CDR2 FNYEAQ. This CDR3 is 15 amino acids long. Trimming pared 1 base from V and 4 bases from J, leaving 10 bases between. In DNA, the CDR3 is TGTGCCAGCAGCTTAGAGCCGGCTTTTAATGAAAAACTGTTTTTT. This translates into CASSLEPAFNEKLFF.

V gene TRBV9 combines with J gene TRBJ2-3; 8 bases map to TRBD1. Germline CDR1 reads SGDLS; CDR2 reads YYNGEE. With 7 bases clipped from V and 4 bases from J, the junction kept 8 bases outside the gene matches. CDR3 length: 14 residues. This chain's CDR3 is CASSWTGIADTQYF. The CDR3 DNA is TGTGCCAGCTCCTGGACAGGGATTGCAGATACGCAGTATTTT.

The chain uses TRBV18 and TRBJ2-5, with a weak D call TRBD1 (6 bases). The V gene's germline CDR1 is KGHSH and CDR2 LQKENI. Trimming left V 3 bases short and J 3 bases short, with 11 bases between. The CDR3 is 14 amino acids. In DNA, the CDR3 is TGTGCCAGCTCACCGGGGGCCCCTAAAGAGACCCAGTACTTC. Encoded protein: CASSPGAPKETQYF.

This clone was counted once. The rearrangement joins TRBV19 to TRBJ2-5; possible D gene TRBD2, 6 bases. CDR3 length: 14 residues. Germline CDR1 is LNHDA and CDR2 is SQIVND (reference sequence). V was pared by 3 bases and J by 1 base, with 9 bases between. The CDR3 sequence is CASSIRTTQETQYF. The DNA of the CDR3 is TGTGCCAGTAGTATTCGGACTACCCAAGAGACCCAGTACTTC.

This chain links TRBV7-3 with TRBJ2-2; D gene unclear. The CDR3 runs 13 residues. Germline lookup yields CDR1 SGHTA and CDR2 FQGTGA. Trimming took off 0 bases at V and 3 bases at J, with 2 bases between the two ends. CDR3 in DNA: TGTGCCAGCAGCTTAACCGACACCGGGGAGCTGTTTTTT. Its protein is CASSLTDTGELFF. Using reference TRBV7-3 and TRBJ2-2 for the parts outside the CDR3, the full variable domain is GAGVSQTPSNKVTEKGKYVELRCDPISGHTALYWYRQSLGQGPEFLIYFQGTGAADDSGLPNDRFFAVRPEGSVSTLKIQRTERGDSAVYLCASSLTDTGELFFGEGSRLTVL.

Written as DNA, the CDR3 is TGCGCCAGCAGTGACCCCTTCGGGATTAAAAACATTCAGTACTTC. Protein: CASSDPFGIKNIQYF. The rearrangement links TRBV10-1 to TRBJ2-4; perhaps TRBD2 as D (5 bases). The germline CDR1 and CDR2 sequences are WNHNN and SYGVQD (reference sequence). The CDR3 has 15 residues. The germline V and J ends were trimmed by 3 bases and 4 bases, with 13 bases remaining between them.

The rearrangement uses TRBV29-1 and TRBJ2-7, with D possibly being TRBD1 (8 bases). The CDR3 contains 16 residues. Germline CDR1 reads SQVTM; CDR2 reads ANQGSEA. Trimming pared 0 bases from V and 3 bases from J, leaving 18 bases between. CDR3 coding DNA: TGCAGCGTTGAAGATGGGGGAGGGACAGGCCTCTACGAGCAGTACTTC. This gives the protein CSVEDGGGTGLYEQYF.

The CDR3, as DNA: TGTGCCAGCAGTCCCTCCTACGAGCAGTACTTC. Protein product: CASSPSYEQYF. V and J are TRBV12-3 or TRBV12-4 and TRBJ2-7; D is uncertain. The length of the CDR3 is 11 residues. V gave up 5 bases and J gave up 0 bases, with 2 bases separating them.

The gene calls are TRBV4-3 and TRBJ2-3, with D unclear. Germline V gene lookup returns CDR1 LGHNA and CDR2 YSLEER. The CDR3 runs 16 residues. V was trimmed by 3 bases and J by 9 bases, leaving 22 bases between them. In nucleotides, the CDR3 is TGCGCCAGCAGCCAGGCCAAGGGTCACTTTCCTGACACGCAGTATTTT. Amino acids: CASSQAKGHFPDTQYF.